This T cell receptor beta chain was sequenced during a study of CD8+ T cells in alopecia areata. As for the study in general: Treated patients received severity scores based on the percentage of scalp area affected.

The V end lost 3 bases, the J end lost 6 bases, and 12 bases lay between the germline ends. Germline lookup yields CDR1 KGHSH and CDR2 LQKENI. The CDR3 runs 14 residues. TCR sequencing used cDNA made by reverse transcription of extracted RNA. Sequencing used immunoSEQ multiplex PCR; TCRdb keeps in-frame clones, though not all of them. Among around 110,000 clones listed, 50% to 75% were seen once. The treatment denotes: oral pan-JAK inhibitor, 5-10 mg twice daily. The sequence came from a human donor with alopecia areata. The rearrangement uses TRBV18 and TRBJ1-5; possibly TRBD1 for D (6 bases). The source was CD8+ T cells sorted from blood, collected at week 24, from a patient treated with tofacitinib. The CDR3 DNA follows: TGTGCCAGCTCACCGTTGGGGGGCGTTCAGCCCCAGCATTTT. Translated: CASSPLGGVQPQHF.